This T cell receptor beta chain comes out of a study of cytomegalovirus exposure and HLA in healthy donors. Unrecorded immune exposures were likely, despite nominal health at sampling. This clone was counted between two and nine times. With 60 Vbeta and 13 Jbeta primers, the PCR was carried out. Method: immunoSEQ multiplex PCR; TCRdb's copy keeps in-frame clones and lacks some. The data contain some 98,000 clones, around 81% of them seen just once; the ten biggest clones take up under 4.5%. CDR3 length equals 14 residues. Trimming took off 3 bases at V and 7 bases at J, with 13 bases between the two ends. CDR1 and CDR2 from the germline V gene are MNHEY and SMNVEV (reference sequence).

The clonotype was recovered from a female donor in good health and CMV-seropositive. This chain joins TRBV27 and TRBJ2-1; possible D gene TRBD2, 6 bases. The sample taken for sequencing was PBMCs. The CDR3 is CASSLGTATNEQFF. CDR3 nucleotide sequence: TGTGCCAGCAGTTTGGGGACTGCGACAAATGAGCAGTTCTTC.